Presented here are 20 T cell receptor beta chains from one specimen sequenced in a study of CD8+CD57+ T cells in acquired aplastic anemia. Patients picked for sequencing had shown CD8+CD57+ cell expansion detected by flow cytometry. According to the study, genomic DNA was the template for TCR beta VDJ and CDR3 profiling. TCRdb reprocessed the reads with MiXCR, giving one entry per CDR3 protein. The sample shows 400,000 to 600,000 distinct CDR3 sequences, over 25% of them seen only once. Input material: sorted CD4+, CD8+, or CD8+CD57+ T cells (not recorded which) from PBMCs. The source is a human donor with aplastic anemia.

A few counts support this clonotype. This sequence joins TRBV14 and TRBJ1-4, with D unresolved. CDR1 and CDR2 (germline): SGHDN, FVKESK. Deletions cut 2 bases from V and 7 bases from J, with 8 bases between. This CDR3 contains 13 residues. The CDR3: CASSQFRGEKLFF. CDR3 DNA sequence: TGTGCCAGCAGCCAATTTAGAGGTGAAAAACTGTTTTTT.

This clonotype was detected many times. The CDR3 reads CATSRILGTQYF. The CDR3 DNA follows: TGTGCCACCAGCAGAATTCTCGGGACCCAGTACTTC. The V and J genes are TRBV15 and TRBJ2-5; no clear D gene. The V end was cut by 2 bases, the J end by 7 bases, with 8 bases between. The CDR3 contains 12 residues. From germline, CDR1 is LNHNV and CDR2 YYDKDF (reference sequence).

The rearrangement uses TRBV7-3 and TRBJ2-2; D may be TRBD2 (6 bases). The CDR3 has 15 residues. Per germline, CDR1 SGHTA and CDR2 FQGTGA. V lost 2 bases, J lost 1 base, and 8 bases lay in between. CDR3 sequence (DNA): TGTGCCAGCAGCTTATCTAGCGAGAACACCGGGGAGCTGTTTTTT. Translated: CASSLSSENTGELFF.

V is TRBV11-2 and J is TRBJ2-2; the D is unclear. CDR1 is SGHAT and CDR2 is FQNNGV in the germline V gene. V lost 1 base, J lost 5 bases, and 8 bases lay in between. The CDR3 has 14 amino acids. CDR3 sequence (DNA): TGTGCCAGCAGCTTAGTTGTCAGGACCGGGGAGCTGTTTTTT. Translating it yields CASSLVVRTGELFF.

Only a few counts were recorded for this clonotype. The chain employs TRBV7-9 and TRBJ2-3; 9 bases are a match to TRBD2. CDR1 is SEHNR and CDR2 is FQNEAQ in the germline V gene (reference sequence). CDR3 length: 16 residues. Trimming removed 5 bases from V and 6 bases from J; junction bases left unmatched: 12. CDR3 region: CASSQEAGGPTDTQYF. Written as DNA, the CDR3 is TGTGCCAGCAGCCAAGAAGCGGGGGGCCCCACCGATACGCAGTATTTT. The full variable domain, its missing parts supplied by reference TRBV7-9 and TRBJ2-3, is DTGVSQNPRHKITKRGQNVTFRCDPISEHNRLYWYRQTLGQGPEFLTYFQNEAQLEKSRLLSDRFSAERPKGSFSTLEIQRTEQGDSAMYLCASSQEAGGPTDTQYFGPGTRLTVL.

The rearrangement joins TRBV20-1 to TRBJ1-6, with 8 bases matching TRBD1. Germline CDR1 DFQATT, CDR2 SNEGSKA (reference sequence). The junction had 11 bases not matched to a gene; V was cut back by 6 bases and J by 10 bases. There are 14 residues in the CDR3. As DNA, the CDR3 is TGCAGTGCCCTTGGGACAGGACGAGGATCACCCCTCCACTTT. It yields the protein CSALGTGRGSPLHF.

This rearrangement joins TRBV2 to TRBJ2-1, with 14 bases lining up with TRBD2. The J segment lost 10 bases and the V segment lost 6 bases, leaving 8 bases of the junction unmatched. Germline V lookup: CDR1 SNHLY, CDR2 FYNNEI. The length of the CDR3 is 15 residues. CDR3 residues: CASRPTSGGAQEQFF. CDR3 sequence (DNA): TGTGCCAGCAGGCCGACTAGCGGGGGGGCTCAGGAGCAGTTCTTC.

This clonotype was seen ten or more times. The V and J genes are TRBV19 and TRBJ1-2; D perhaps matches TRBD1 (5 bases). The germline V gene has CDR1 LNHDA and CDR2 SQIVND (reference sequence). V lost 6 bases to trimming and J lost 4 bases, with 15 bases between them. The CDR3 contains 14 residues. The DNA for the CDR3 is TGTGCCAGTAGGGAAAGACAGCCGCCCTATGGCTACACCTTC. It is translated as CASRERQPPYGYTF.

As to this clonotype: Compared with germline, one end of the junction differs, possibly owing to a read error. The chain is built from TRBV25-1 and TRBJ1-3, with D maybe TRBD1 (6 bases). CDR3 length: 17 residues. In germline, CDR1 is MGHDK, CDR2 SYGVNS. CDR3 sequence: CASSQQPGTIMRNTIYF. DNA for the CDR3: TGCGCCAGCAGCCAGCAGCCCGGGACAATTATGAGAAACACCATATATTTT. The full variable domain, in which reference TRBV25-1 and TRBJ1-3 provide the parts outside the CDR3, is EADIYQTPRYLVIGTGKKITLECSQTMGHDKMYWYQQDPGMELHLIHYSYGVNSTEKGDLSSESTVSRIRTEHFPLTLESARPSHTSQYLCASSQQPGTIMRNTIYFGEGSWLTVV.

With regard to this clonotype: A junction boundary mismatches the germline segment, possibly from a read error. For the CDR3, the DNA is TGTGCCATCAGGGTAACAGGGGCCTACGAGCAGCACTTC. It encodes CAIRVTGAYEQHF. The V call is TRBV10-3, the J call TRBJ2-7; 7 bases are shared with TRBD1. This CDR3 contains 13 residues. Germline lookup yields CDR1 ENHRY and CDR2 SYGVKD.

This sequence joins TRBV10-2 and TRBJ1-1; TRBD1 agrees at 7 bases. The CDR3 has 12 residues. The germline CDR1 and CDR2 sequences are WSHSY and SAAADI. V lost 8 bases, J lost 14 bases, and 14 bases stayed unmatched. CDR3 nucleotide sequence: TGCGCCAGCGGACAGGCCAACACTGGAGCCTTCTTT. It encodes CASGQANTGAFF.

V is TRBV15 and J is TRBJ1-6; 11 nucleotides agree with TRBD1. The V gene end was trimmed by 3 bases and the J gene end by 8 bases; junction bases not matched to a gene: 3. The CDR3 totals 15 residues. In germline, CDR1 is LNHNV, CDR2 YYDKDF (reference sequence). CDR3 sequence reads: CATSRDRGLDSPLHF. The CDR3 coding sequence is TGTGCCACCAGCAGGGACAGGGGGCTTGATTCACCCCTCCACTTT.

This clonotype has ten or more counts. CDR3 sequence: CASSSGTGQGYTF. The CDR3 region has the DNA TGCGCCAGCAGCTCCGGGACAGGGCAGGGCTACACCTTC. This chain uses TRBV5-1 with TRBJ1-2, with 9 nucleotides matching TRBD1. After removal of 3 bases from V and 8 bases from J, the junction contained 5 bases not matched to a gene. This CDR3 comprises 13 residues. Looked up from germline, CDR1 is SGHRS and CDR2 is YFSETQ.

The gene calls are TRBV2 and TRBJ2-1; 11 nucleotides agree with TRBD2. With the DNA end fitting TRBJ2-7 better, the J assignment may be wrong. The CDR3 has 14 amino acids. CDR1 is SNHLY and CDR2 is FYNNEI in the germline V gene. The DNA of the CDR3 is TGTGCCAGCAGGCCGACTAGCGGGGCTTACGAGCAGTACTTC. It encodes CASRPTSGAYEQYF.

The table lists this clonotype with a few counts. CDR3 DNA sequence: TGTGCCAGCAGCCGAAGTACGGGACAAAAAATCTACGAGCAGTACTTC. Residues: CASSRSTGQKIYEQYF. This chain joins TRBV9 and TRBJ2-7; tentative D call: TRBD1 (6 bases). This CDR3 has 16 amino acids. The germline V gene encodes CDR1 SGDLS and CDR2 YYNGEE. Trimming took 4 bases from V and 3 from J, leaving 20 bases between them.

V and J are TRBV19 and TRBJ1-5, with 7 nucleotides matching TRBD1. J was trimmed by 11 bases and V by 5 bases; bases with no gene match: 9. Germline loops: CDR1 LNHDA, CDR2 SQIVND (reference sequence). The length of the CDR3 is 13 residues. The CDR3 coding sequence is TGTGCCAGTAGTGGGACAGTCCAAGAGACCCAGCATTTT. It translates to CASSGTVQETQHF. The complete variable domain, with remaining parts taken from reference TRBV19 and TRBJ1-5, reads DGGITQSPKYLFRKEGQNVTLSCEQNLNHDAMYWYRQDPGQGLRLIYYSQIVNDFQKGDIAEGYSVSREKKESFPLTVTSAQKNPTAFYLCASSGTVQETQHFGDGTRLSIL.

The CDR3 DNA follows: TGTGCCAGCAGCCAAGTTCGGGGAGTGACAGATACGCAGTATTTT. Translation gives CASSQVRGVTDTQYF. The V call is TRBV14, the J call TRBJ2-3; perhaps TRBD2 as D (5 bases). Germline CDR1 SGHDN, CDR2 FVKESK. Trimming removed 1 base from V and 3 bases from J, with 11 bases in between. The CDR3 totals 15 residues.

On this clonotype: A much bigger clone sits one base away, suggesting this may be a read error. CDR3 nucleotides: TGTGCCAGTAGTGCCGGGCCCGGAAACGCCATATATTTT. It is translated as CASSAGPGNAIYF. The rearrangement links TRBV19 to TRBJ1-3; D unresolved. The germline gives CDR1 LNHDA, CDR2 SQIVND (reference sequence). The length of the CDR3 is 13 residues.

This clonotype was observed a single time. The conserved phenylalanine or tryptophan is not found at the CDR3 terminus, so this likely reflects a read error. Because the CDR3's place on the DNA is in doubt, the DNA is left out and the CDR3 is given as listed by TCRdb. The chain links TRBV20-1 to TRBJ1-1; the table gives TRBD1 as D, unverified against the DNA. CDR1 and CDR2 from the germline V gene are DFQATT and SNEGSKA (reference sequence). The CDR3 is 10 amino acids in total, end residues counted. CDR3: CSARVGGHTL.

This clonotype has just a few counts. This CDR3 is CASSSAGASTDTQYF. The CDR3 coding sequence is TGTGCCAGCAGTTCCGCGGGGGCCAGCACAGATACGCAGTATTTT. V gene TRBV6-5 combines with J gene TRBJ2-3; possible D gene TRBD2, 7 bases. The CDR3 runs to 15 residues. Looked up from germline, CDR1 is MNHEY and CDR2 is SVGAGI. V lost 4 bases and J lost 0, with 11 bases in between.